This TCR beta chain is drawn from a study of shared clonotypes between healthy human individuals. Study-level information: A donor's plate count was three for CD4 naive and three for CD4 memory; CD8 naive had two and CD8 memory one.

Measured with immunoSEQ multiplex PCR; TCRdb has only the in-frame clones, and not every one. The sample yields about 2 million clones, about 95% seen once. The CDR3 consists of 15 residues. V was pared by 1 base and J by 2 bases, with 9 bases between. Germline CDR1 is MGHDK and CDR2 is SYGVNS. As defined, naive CD8 cells were CD45RO-negative and positively selected for CCR7, with terminally differentiated effector memory CD45RA+ cells excluded. The clonotype was recovered from a man aged 18 to 35 in good health. The J gene is TRBJ1-5, the V gene TRBV25-1; D gene ambiguous. What was sequenced was naive CD8+ T cells sorted from blood. The CDR3 spells CASSESGAGNQPQHF. CDR3 bases: TGTGCCAGCAGTGAATCAGGTGCGGGCAATCAGCCCCAGCATTTT.